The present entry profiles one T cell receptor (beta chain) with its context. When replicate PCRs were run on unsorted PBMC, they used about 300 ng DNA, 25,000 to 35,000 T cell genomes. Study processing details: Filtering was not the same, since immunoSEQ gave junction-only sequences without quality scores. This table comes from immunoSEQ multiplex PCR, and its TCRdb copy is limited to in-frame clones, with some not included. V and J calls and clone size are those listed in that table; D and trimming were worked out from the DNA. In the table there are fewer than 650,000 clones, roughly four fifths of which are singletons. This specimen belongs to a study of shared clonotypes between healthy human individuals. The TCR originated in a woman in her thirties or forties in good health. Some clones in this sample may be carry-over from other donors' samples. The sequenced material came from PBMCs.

The CDR3 nucleotides read TGTGCCAGCAGCGGCATTCCCGGGGGGGTCAAAGAGACCCAGTACTTC. This encodes CASSGIPGGVKETQYF. The J gene is TRBJ2-5, the V gene TRBV7-9; 8 nucleotides agree with TRBD2. The germline CDR1 and CDR2 sequences are SEHNR and FQNEAQ (reference sequence). V lost 5 bases, J lost 3 bases, and 11 bases stayed unmatched. The CDR3 has 16 amino acids. Filled out from reference TRBV7-9 and TRBJ2-5, the complete variable domain reads DTGVSQNPRHKITKRGQNVTFRCDPISEHNRLYWYRQTLGQGPEFLTYFQNEAQLEKSRLLSDRFSAERPKGSFSTLEIQRTEQGDSAMYLCASSGIPGGVKETQYFGPGTRLLVL.